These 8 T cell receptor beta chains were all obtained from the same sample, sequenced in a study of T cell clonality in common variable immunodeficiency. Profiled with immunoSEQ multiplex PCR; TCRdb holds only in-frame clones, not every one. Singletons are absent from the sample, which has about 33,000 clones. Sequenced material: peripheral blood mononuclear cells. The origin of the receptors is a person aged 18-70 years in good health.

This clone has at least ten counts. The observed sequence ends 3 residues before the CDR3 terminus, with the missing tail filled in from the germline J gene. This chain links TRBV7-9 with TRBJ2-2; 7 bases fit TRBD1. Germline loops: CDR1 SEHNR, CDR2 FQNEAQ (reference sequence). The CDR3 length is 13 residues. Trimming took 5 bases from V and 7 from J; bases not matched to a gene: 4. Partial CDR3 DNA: TGTGCCAGCAGCGGACAGGTTGACGGGGAG. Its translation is CASSGQVDGE. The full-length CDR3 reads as CASSGQVDGELFF.

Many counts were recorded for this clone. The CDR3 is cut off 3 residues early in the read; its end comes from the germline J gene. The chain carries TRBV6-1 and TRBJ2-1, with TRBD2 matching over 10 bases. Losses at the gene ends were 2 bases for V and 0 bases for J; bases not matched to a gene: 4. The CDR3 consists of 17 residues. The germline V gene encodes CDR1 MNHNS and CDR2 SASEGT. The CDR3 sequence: CASSERSGRGSYNEQFF. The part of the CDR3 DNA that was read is TGTGCCAGCAGTGAACGGAGCGGGAGGGGCTCCTACAATGAG.

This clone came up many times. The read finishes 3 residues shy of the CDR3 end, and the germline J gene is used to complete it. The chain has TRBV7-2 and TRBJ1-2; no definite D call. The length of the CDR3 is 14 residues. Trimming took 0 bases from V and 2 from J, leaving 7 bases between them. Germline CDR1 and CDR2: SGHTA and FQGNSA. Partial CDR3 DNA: TGTGCCAGCAGCTTAGCCGCAGTAAACTATGGC. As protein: CASSLAAVNYG. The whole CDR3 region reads CASSLAAVNYGYTF.

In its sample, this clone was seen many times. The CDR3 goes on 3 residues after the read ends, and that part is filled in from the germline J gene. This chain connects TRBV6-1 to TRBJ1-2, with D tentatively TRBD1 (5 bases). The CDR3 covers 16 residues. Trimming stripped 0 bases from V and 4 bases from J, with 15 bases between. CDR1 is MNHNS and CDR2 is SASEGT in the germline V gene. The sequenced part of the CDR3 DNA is TGTGCCAGCAGTGAAGCTGGGGTGGGGGGAACCTATGGC. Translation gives CASSEAGVGGTYG. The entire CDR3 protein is CASSEAGVGGTYGYTF.

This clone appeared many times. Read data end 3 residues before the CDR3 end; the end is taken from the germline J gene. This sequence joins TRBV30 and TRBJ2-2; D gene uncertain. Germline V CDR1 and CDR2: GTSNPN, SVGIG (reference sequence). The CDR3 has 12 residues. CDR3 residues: CAWKSGGEKLFF. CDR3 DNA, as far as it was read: TGTGCCTGGAAGTCCGGTGGTGAAAAG.

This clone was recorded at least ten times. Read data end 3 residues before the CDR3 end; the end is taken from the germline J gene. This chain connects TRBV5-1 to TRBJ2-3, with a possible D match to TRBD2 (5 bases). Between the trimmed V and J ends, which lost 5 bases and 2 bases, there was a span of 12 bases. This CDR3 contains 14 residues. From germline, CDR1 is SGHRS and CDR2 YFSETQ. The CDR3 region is CASSRGFDTDTQYF. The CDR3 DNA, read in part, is TGCGCCAGCAGTCGAGGGTTCGACACAGATACG.

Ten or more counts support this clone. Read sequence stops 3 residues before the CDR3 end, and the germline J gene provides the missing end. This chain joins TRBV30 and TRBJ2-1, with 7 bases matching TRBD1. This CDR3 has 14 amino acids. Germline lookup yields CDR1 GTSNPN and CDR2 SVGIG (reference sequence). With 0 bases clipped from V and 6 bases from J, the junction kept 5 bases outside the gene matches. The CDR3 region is CAWSVLWTGNEQFF. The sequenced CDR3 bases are TGTGCCTGGAGTGTACTCTGGACAGGCAATGAG.

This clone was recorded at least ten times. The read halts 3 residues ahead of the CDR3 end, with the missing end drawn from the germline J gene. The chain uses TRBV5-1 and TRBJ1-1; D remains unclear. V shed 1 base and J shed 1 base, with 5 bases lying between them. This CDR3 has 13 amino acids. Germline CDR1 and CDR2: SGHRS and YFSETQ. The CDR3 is CASSLLRNTEAFF. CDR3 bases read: TGCGCCAGCAGCTTGCTCCGGAACACTGAA.